This section outlines one T cell receptor beta chain sequence together with its context. Which antigen it targets is not known. Within one base of it there is no much larger clone, and no base qualities were kept. CDR1 and CDR2 were assigned from the germline V gene (reference sequence) as SEHNR and FQNEAQ. Cut back by 5 bases and 2 bases, the V and J ends lie 16 bases apart. From cysteine to phenylalanine, the CDR3 is 15 amino acids long. Solely the CDR3 DNA is kept, with 45 bases framed from the first base. TCR CDR3 regions were amplified from genomic DNA by multiplex PCR using the deep immunoSEQ assay. For each cell subset, the extracted genomic DNA was distributed evenly across all wells of several immunoSEQ 96-well plates, and each plate served as one replicate. For sorted subsets, approximately 200 ng of genomic DNA, equivalent to tens of thousands of T cell genomes, went into each replicate PCR. Purified libraries were quantified with a Qubit 3.0 fluorometer, sized on a Bioanalyzer 2100, and re-quantified with the KAPA Library Quantification kit. A separate single-read 150-cycle Illumina NextSeq 550 flow cell was used to sequence each immunoSEQ 96-well plate. From the authors' description of their analysis: The immunoSEQ output contained only junctional sequences without quality scores, so filtering could not match that applied to full-length reads. Sequences were annotated with PyIR, a Python wrapper for IgBLAST v1.9, using IMGT germline references to assign V/J genes and CDR3. Reads were filtered out if the reads had weak V/J assignments (E-value above 1e-6), no CDR3, stop codons, out-of-frame junctions, or ambiguous translated residues. A V3J clonotype was defined by an identical inferred V gene, J gene, and CDR3 amino acid sequence. To compute the percentage overlap between repertoires, the number of shared unique clonotypes was divided by the size of the smaller repertoire. Repertoire richness was assessed with RTK rarefaction, the Chao1 estimator, and Recon v2.1 estimates of unobserved clonotypes. Generation probabilities for all TCRbeta clonotypes obtained by the gDNA method from a handful of donors were computed using OLGA. The immuneACCESS repertoire file appears here via TCRdb, limited to in-frame rearrangements. These files lack a portion of the clones; in checked studies, under half of the deficit traces to unresolved V genes, and the cause of the others is not known. Clone size and V and J calls were adopted from that table, with D and trimming inferred from the DNA. This sample has about 2 million clones in its table, and about 95% of those were observed once. The ten largest clones add up to approximately 1.2% of the sample.

The data stem from a study of shared clonotypes between healthy human individuals (dated by TCRdb to the early 2020s). Broadly, across the study: The cohort comprised two women and a few men aged 18 to 49 years. Per donor, leukapheresis produced somewhere between about 0.9 and 9.5 billion PBMCs. To estimate repertoire size and how much clonotype sharing occurs between individuals, the study deeply sequenced the blood TCR repertoires of 5 or 6 healthy adults. Libraries were prepared and TCR repertoires were sequenced by different laboratories using diverse techniques, in order to increase sequencing depth and limit assay-specific biases. Per donor, three plates each were used for CD4 naive and CD4 memory, two for CD8 naive, and one for CD8 memory.

What the study reported, not specific to this receptor: Estimated clonotype richness was generally larger for naive than for memory subsets. Compared with non-shared clonotypes, the clonotypes found in all four sorted-subset donors had higher generation probabilities. When several donors were compared, the shared fraction of clonotypes was 5% to 6.5% for naive CD4, 3.5% to 4% for naive CD8, 2% to 2.5% for memory CD4, and 0.35% to 0.5% for memory CD8. Only blood was sampled, and tissue TCR repertoires likely differ from those in blood. Pairwise subsampling indicated that sequencing depth was expected to affect the degree of clonotype sharing among donors. The small number of donors limited the genetic and exposure-history diversity represented. Rarefaction of sorted-subset datasets indicated incomplete sequencing despite the large sequencing depth.

CD8 naive samples were obtained by positive selection for CCR7 among CD45RO-negative cells, yielding a CD45RA+CCR7+ population from which TemRA cells were excluded. Healthy HIV-negative adults with no recently reported acute infections or vaccinations were included as donors. Only Caucasian adults living in Nashville, Tennessee, USA were represented among the donors. After blood collection by leukapheresis, PBMCs were isolated using Ficoll-Histopaque density gradient centrifugation and then cryopreserved in the vapor phase of liquid nitrogen. Analytical flow cytometry was used to check the purity and quantity of each magnetically sorted T cell population. From each sorted fraction, genomic DNA was isolated and quantified by UV absorbance on a Nanodrop 2000c.

The TCR comes from a man aged 18 to 29 in good health. The sequence links TRBV7-9 to TRBJ2-7; the D gene is unclear. Sequencing was carried out using naive CD8+ T cells sorted from blood. The cell subset or site label corresponds to: CD45RA+CCR7+. The CDR3 in this case is CASSTPGPDPYEQYF. The sequence in DNA is TGTGCCAGCAGCACGCCGGGCCCAGACCCCTACGAGCAGTACTTC.